Each of the 20 T cell receptor beta chains below was sequenced from the same sample in a study of blood T cell repertoires in COVID-19. Clones were read by immunoSEQ multiplex PCR, and TCRdb kept only the in-frame ones, dropping some. The sample records about 77,000 clones, 80% being singletons. Sequenced material: peripheral blood. These receptors were taken from a woman aged 70-85 years with acute or convalescent COVID-19.

The V call is TRBV19, the J call TRBJ1-1; maybe TRBD1 (5 bases). Germline CDR1 and CDR2: LNHDA and SQIVND (reference sequence). The CDR3 has 13 residues. Trimming cost V 7 bases and J 8 bases, with 17 bases left between them. CDR3 in amino acids: CASTGTRGTEAFF. The DNA for the CDR3 is TGTGCCAGTACCGGGACCCGGGGGACCGAAGCTTTCTTT.

The rearrangement joins TRBV7-9 to TRBJ1-1; TRBD1 might be the D (6 bases). The V gene's germline CDR1 is SEHNR and CDR2 FQNEAQ (reference sequence). The length of the CDR3 is 15 residues. With 4 bases removed from V and 4 bases from J, the gap between germline ends came to 16 bases. CDR3 sequence (DNA): TGTGCCAGCAGCTCGAGAGGGGGAGAGGGCACTGAAGCTTTCTTT. Amino acid sequence: CASSSRGGEGTEAFF.

The chain combines TRBV9 with TRBJ2-1, with D possibly matching TRBD1 (5 bases). This CDR3 is built from 17 residues. Germline lookup yields CDR1 SGDLS and CDR2 YYNGEE. V shed 3 bases and J shed 6 bases, with 22 bases lying between them. The CDR3 DNA is TGTGCCAGCAGCGCTCCCCGAACAGGATACGCCAGCAATGAGCAGTTCTTC. Translating gives CASSAPRTGYASNEQFF.

As regards this clone: Other nucleotide sequences from this sample produce the same CDR3. V usage is TRBV11-1 and J usage is TRBJ1-3; D remains ambiguous. CDR1 SGHAT and CDR2 FQDESV come from the germline V gene (reference sequence). The V and J ends lost 3 bases and 3 bases respectively, with 6 bases between them. This CDR3 is 13 amino acids long. CDR3 nucleotides: TGTGCCAGCAGCTTGAACAGTGGAAACACCATATATTTT. Translated, it gives CASSLNSGNTIYF.

This chain links TRBV4-3 with TRBJ1-2, with D possibly TRBD1 on 6 matching bases. This CDR3 is 15 amino acids long. Germline V gene lookup returns CDR1 LGHNA and CDR2 YSLEER. V was clipped by 4 bases and J by 7 bases, with 19 bases between them. The CDR3 loop is CASSPYRDTMAGYTF. Here the CDR3 DNA reads TGCGCCAGCAGCCCATATAGGGACACGATGGCTGGCTACACCTTC.

The rearrangement joins TRBV4-3 to TRBJ1-2; no definite D call. The V gene's germline CDR1 is LGHNA and CDR2 YSLEER. The CDR3 length is 15 residues. Trimming took off 3 bases at V and 0 bases at J, with 11 bases between the two ends. The CDR3 loop is CASSQVEAANYGYTF. In DNA form, the CDR3 reads TGCGCCAGCAGCCAGGTCGAGGCCGCTAACTATGGCTACACCTTC.

The rearrangement joins TRBV5-5 to TRBJ2-7; TRBD1 aligns across 7 bases. The ends lost 3 bases at V and 3 bases at J; junction bases unmatched: 6. The CDR3 sequence is 14 residues long. Germline-derived CDR1 and CDR2 are SGHKS and YYEKEE (reference sequence). The CDR3 spells CASSWGQTYYEQYF. The CDR3 region has the DNA TGTGCCAGCAGCTGGGGACAGACCTACTACGAGCAGTACTTC. The whole variable domain, filled in from reference TRBV5-5 and TRBJ2-7, reads DAGVTQSPTHLIKTRGQQVTLRCSPISGHKSVSWYQQVLGQGPQFIFQYYEKEERGRGNFPDRFSARQFPNYSSELNVNALLLGDSALYLCASSWGQTYYEQYFGPGTRLTVT.

The chain joins TRBV7-2 to TRBJ1-1, with D maybe TRBD1 (6 bases). This CDR3 region has 14 residues. V dropped 4 bases and J dropped 4 bases, with 13 bases sitting between them. The germline V gene has CDR1 SGHTA and CDR2 FQGNSA. CDR3 DNA: TGTGCCAGCAGCTCGAACTACAGGGTCACTGAAGCTTTCTTT. This encodes CASSSNYRVTEAFF.

J is TRBJ1-1 and V is TRBV7-9, with TRBD1 matching over 7 bases. The CDR3 totals 15 residues. Germline CDR1 SEHNR, CDR2 FQNEAQ (reference sequence). V trimming: 3 bases; J trimming: 0 bases; junction bases outside the gene matches: 4. The CDR3 loop reads CASSLTGNMNTEAFF. Written as DNA, the CDR3 is TGTGCCAGCAGCTTGACAGGGAACATGAACACTGAAGCTTTCTTT.

The chain has TRBV5-1 and TRBJ1-4; 7 bases match TRBD1. Trimming cost V 0 bases and J 7 bases; bases outside gene matches: 9. Germline V gene data show CDR1 as SGHRS and CDR2 as YFSETQ. The CDR3 has 16 amino acids. The CDR3 DNA reads TGCGCCAGCAGCTTGGGATCGACAGGGAATAGTGAAAAACTGTTTTTT. This sequence encodes CASSLGSTGNSEKLFF.

The V and J genes are TRBV25-1 and TRBJ1-2; TRBD1 matches at 7 bases. CDR1 is MGHDK and CDR2 is SYGVNS in the germline V gene. Losses at the gene ends were 8 bases for V and 6 bases for J; bases not matched to a gene: 12. The CDR3 totals 14 residues. CDR3 nucleotides: TGTGCCAGCGACGACTTACGTCAGGGGGATGGCTACACCTTC. Protein sequence: CASDDLRQGDGYTF.

The chain combines TRBV25-1 with TRBJ2-1, with 8 positions matching TRBD1. With 8 bases clipped from V and 7 bases from J, the junction kept 4 bases outside the gene matches. This CDR3 region has 12 residues. Germline V gene lookup returns CDR1 MGHDK and CDR2 SYGVNS. This chain's CDR3 is CASGQGWNEQFF. The CDR3 DNA is TGTGCCAGCGGACAGGGTTGGAATGAGCAGTTCTTC.

The genes are TRBV10-3 and TRBJ2-7; D is unclear. This CDR3 is 10 amino acids long. Germline values: CDR1 ENHRY, CDR2 SYGVKD. Trimming pared 8 bases from V and 4 bases from J, leaving 6 bases between. The CDR3 nucleotides are TGTGCCATCCAGATGTACGAGCAGTACTTC. Its translation is CAIQMYEQYF.

The CDR3 sequence is CASSSRKRGSYTF. Here the CDR3 DNA reads TGTGCCAGCAGTTCGAGGAAGCGGGGGAGCTACACCTTC. This chain uses TRBV12-3 or TRBV12-4 with TRBJ1-2; maybe TRBD1 (5 bases). The V end lost 4 bases, the J end lost 9 bases, and 15 bases lay between the germline ends. The CDR3 is 13 amino acids.

This clone came up once. The chain couples TRBV6-2 or TRBV6-3 to TRBJ1-2; 8 nucleotides agree with TRBD1. CDR1 and CDR2 from the germline V gene are MNHEY and SVGEGT. With V trimmed by 5 bases and J by 4 bases, 9 bases remained unmatched. CDR3 length: 15 residues. The CDR3 DNA reads as TGTGCCAGCAGTCACCCGGTTGGACAGGGCTATGGCTACACCTTC. Translated, it gives CASSHPVGQGYGYTF.

The genes are TRBV2 and TRBJ1-3; D remains unclear. The CDR3 sequence is 15 residues long. Germline CDR1 and CDR2: SNHLY and FYNNEI. V was trimmed by 2 bases and J by 0 bases, leaving 8 bases between them. The CDR3 bases are TGTGCCAGCAGTGAACTGTTATTCTCTGGAAACACCATATATTTT. Translated, it gives CASSELLFSGNTIYF.

The V gene is TRBV6-2 or TRBV6-3, the J gene TRBJ1-5, with D unresolved. Germline values: CDR1 MNHEY, CDR2 SVGEGT. V was trimmed by 2 bases and J by 6 bases, leaving 8 bases between them. There are 13 residues in the CDR3. The CDR3 DNA reads as TGTGCCAGCAGTTACACCAGTGTTCAGCCCCAGCATTTT. It is translated as CASSYTSVQPQHF.

The chain has TRBV5-5 and TRBJ2-1; D might be TRBD2 (6 bases). The CDR3 length is 12 residues. CDR1 is SGHKS and CDR2 is YYEKEE in the germline V gene (reference sequence). V lost 3 bases, J lost 7 bases, and 8 bases lay in between. The CDR3 here is CASSSGLNEQFF. For the CDR3, the DNA is TGTGCCAGCAGCTCAGGACTAAATGAGCAGTTCTTC. Variable domain in full (rest from reference TRBV5-5 and TRBJ2-1): DAGVTQSPTHLIKTRGQQVTLRCSPISGHKSVSWYQQVLGQGPQFIFQYYEKEERGRGNFPDRFSARQFPNYSSELNVNALLLGDSALYLCASSSGLNEQFFGPGTRLTVL.

This clone was seen only once. V usage is TRBV7-9 and J usage is TRBJ1-1; D uncertain. The germline V gene has CDR1 SEHNR and CDR2 FQNEAQ (reference sequence). The CDR3 runs to 12 residues. V gave up 2 bases and J gave up 2 bases, with 3 bases separating them. CDR3 sequence: CASSLTNTEAFF. The CDR3 DNA reads TGTGCCAGCAGCTTAACTAACACTGAAGCTTTCTTT.

The chain combines TRBV24-1 with TRBJ2-3; D gene ambiguous. This CDR3 region has 11 residues. Germline V gene sequence: CDR1 KGHDR, CDR2 SFDVKD. Deletions cut 5 bases from V and 4 bases from J, with 3 bases between. The CDR3 region has the DNA TGTGCCACCAGTGCCGCAGATACGCAGTATTTT. Its translation is CATSAADTQYF.